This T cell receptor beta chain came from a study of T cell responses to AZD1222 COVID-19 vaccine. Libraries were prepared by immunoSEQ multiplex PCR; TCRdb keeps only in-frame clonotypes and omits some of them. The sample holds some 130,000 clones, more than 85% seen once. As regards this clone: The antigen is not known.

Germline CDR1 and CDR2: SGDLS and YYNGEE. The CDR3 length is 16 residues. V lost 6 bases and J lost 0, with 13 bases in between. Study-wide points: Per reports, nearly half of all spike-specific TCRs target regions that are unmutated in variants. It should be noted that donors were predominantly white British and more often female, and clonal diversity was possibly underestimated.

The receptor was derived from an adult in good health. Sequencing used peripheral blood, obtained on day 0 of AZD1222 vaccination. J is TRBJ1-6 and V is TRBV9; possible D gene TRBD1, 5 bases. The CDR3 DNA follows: TGTGCCAGCATTCCGGGACGGAGCTCCTATAATTCACCCCTCCACTTT. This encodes CASIPGRSSYNSPLHF.